This TCR beta chain is drawn from a study of blood T cell repertoires in COVID-19. Here immunoSEQ multiplex PCR was the method, and the copy in TCRdb shows in-frame clones only, minus some. The repertoire holds under 450,000 clones, with approximately 91% as singletons. The ends were cut back, 9 bases at V and 5 bases at J, with 16 bases in the middle. This CDR3 contains 13 residues. From germline, CDR1 is MNHEY and CDR2 SVGAGI. The chain joins TRBV6-5 to TRBJ1-1, with a possible D match to TRBD1 (6 bases). This receptor was taken from a woman aged 35 to 49 who had been exposed to COVID-19. Sequenced: PBMCs or T cells enriched from blood (not recorded which). DNA of the CDR3: TGTGCCAGTTGGGGGGGGCTGAGGACTGAAGCTTTCTTT. This codes for CASWGGLRTEAFF.